Following are 26 T cell receptor beta chains from one sample sequenced in a study of cytomegalovirus exposure and HLA in healthy donors. The primer mix had 60 Vbeta and 13 Jbeta primers. Clones were read by immunoSEQ multiplex PCR, and TCRdb kept only the in-frame ones, dropping some. Here the sample spans over 150,000 clones, 80% being singletons. Sequencing was performed on PBMCs. The source is a woman aged 40 to 50 in good health and CMV-seropositive.

The DNA of the CDR3 is TGTGCCTGGAGTCCACAGGGTATTCAGCCCCAGCATTTT. It yields the protein CAWSPQGIQPQHF. This chain connects TRBV30 to TRBJ1-5; tentative D call: TRBD1 (6 bases). The CDR3 is 13 residues long. Trimming took off 2 bases at V and 6 bases at J, with 11 bases between the two ends. CDR1 is GTSNPN and CDR2 is SVGIG in the germline V gene (reference sequence).

This clone was detected a few times. V usage is TRBV27 and J usage is TRBJ2-5, with TRBD1 as a possible D gene (6 bases). This CDR3 is built from 11 residues. CDR1 is MNHEY, CDR2 SMNVEV, per germline (reference sequence). V was shortened by 9 bases and J by 9 bases, with 14 bases between the two germline ends. The CDR3 region is CARDSPWAQYF. The CDR3 DNA reads TGTGCCAGGGACAGTCCCTGGGCCCAGTACTTC.

This clone occurred once. CDR3 in amino acids: CASRPPFRDRGTGELFF. CDR3 DNA sequence: TGTGCCAGCAGGCCACCCTTCCGGGACAGGGGGACCGGGGAGCTGTTTTTT. The chain has TRBV7-9 and TRBJ2-2; 11 positions match TRBD1. The CDR3 length is 17 residues. Germline V gene sequence: CDR1 SEHNR, CDR2 FQNEAQ (reference sequence). J was trimmed by 5 bases and V by 6 bases; bases with no gene match: 11.

A word on this clone: At the DNA level, this CDR3 is encoded by other sequences in the same sample as well. The gene calls are TRBV29-1 and TRBJ1-1; no clear D. The CDR3 runs to 11 residues. CDR1 is SQVTM, CDR2 ANQGSEA, per germline. Between the trimmed V and J ends, which lost 4 bases and 12 bases, there was a span of 15 bases. This chain's CDR3 is CSVASREWSFF. CDR3 DNA: TGCAGCGTTGCGTCCCGGGAGTGGTCTTTCTTT.

The V call is TRBV30, the J call TRBJ2-1, with 9 nucleotides matching TRBD2. The CDR3 runs 16 residues. V was pared by 2 bases and J by 3 bases, with 8 bases of the junction left unmatched. Germline CDR1 GTSNPN, CDR2 SVGIG (reference sequence). The CDR3 region is CAWSLSGSKNYNEQFF. CDR3 in DNA: TGTGCCTGGAGTCTTAGCGGGAGCAAAAACTACAATGAGCAGTTCTTC.

This clone was detected ten times or more. This chain links TRBV27 with TRBJ2-1, with TRBD2 matching 9 bases. The CDR3 spans 14 residues. Germline V gives CDR1 MNHEY, CDR2 SMNVEV (reference sequence). V trimming: 4 bases; J trimming: 7 bases; junction bases outside the gene matches: 5. The CDR3 reads CASSSAGGWNEQFF. Written as DNA, the CDR3 is TGTGCCAGCAGTTCCGCGGGAGGGTGGAATGAGCAGTTCTTC.

The chain links TRBV7-2 to TRBJ2-7; 8 bases match TRBD1. Germline-derived CDR1 and CDR2 are SGHTA and FQGNSA. The J segment lost 2 bases and the V segment lost 1 base, leaving 7 bases of the junction unmatched. The CDR3 has 16 residues. The CDR3 DNA reads TGTGCCAGCAGCTTAGATGGGACAGGCCCTACCTACGAGCAGTACTTC. Its translation: CASSLDGTGPTYEQYF. Full variable domain (missing parts from reference TRBV7-2 and TRBJ2-7): GAGVSQSPSNKVTEKGKDVELRCDPISGHTALYWYRQSLGQGLEFLIYFQGNSAPDKSGLPSDRFSAERTGGSVSTLTIQRTQQEDSAVYLCASSLDGTGPTYEQYFGPGTRLTVT.

The chain carries TRBV28 and TRBJ2-7, with TRBD2 as a possible D gene (5 bases). CDR1 is MDHEN and CDR2 is SYDVKM in the germline V gene. The length of the CDR3 is 13 residues. Trimming took 6 bases from V and 4 from J, leaving 13 bases between them. In nucleotides, the CDR3 is TGTGCCAGCAGGCAGCCAGCGGTGTACGAGCAGTACTTC. Translation: CASRQPAVYEQYF.

This clone has a handful of counts. V is TRBV5-1 and J is TRBJ1-4; 9 bases are a match to TRBD1. From germline, CDR1 is SGHRS and CDR2 YFSETQ. The CDR3 extends over 14 amino acids. V shed 4 bases and J 5 bases; nucleotides not matched to a gene: 3. CDR3 sequence: CASSPGQGNEKLFF. Written as DNA, the CDR3 is TGCGCCAGCAGCCCCGGACAGGGGAATGAAAAACTGTTTTTT.

This rearrangement joins TRBV30 to TRBJ1-4; possibly TRBD1 for D (6 bases). V shed 2 bases and J shed 0 bases, with 10 bases lying between them. In germline, CDR1 is GTSNPN, CDR2 SVGIG (reference sequence). This CDR3 spans 15 amino acids. As DNA, the CDR3 is TGTGCCTGGAGTAGACAGGTTTCAACTAATGAAAAACTGTTTTTT. Protein product: CAWSRQVSTNEKLFF.

The V call is TRBV7-2, the J call TRBJ2-1, with 10 bases aligning to TRBD2. V shed 5 bases and J 6 bases; nucleotides not matched to a gene: 7. From germline, CDR1 is SGHTA and CDR2 FQGNSA. The CDR3 is 15 residues long. The CDR3 is CASSPPGLAANEQFF. CDR3 DNA sequence: TGTGCCAGCAGCCCCCCCGGACTAGCGGCCAATGAGCAGTTCTTC.

The chain employs TRBV27 and TRBJ2-7, with TRBD1 matching 10 bases. The CDR3 consists of 15 residues. CDR1 is MNHEY, CDR2 SMNVEV, per germline (reference sequence). Trimming took 6 bases from V and 3 from J; bases not matched to a gene: 8. Here the CDR3 reads CASRATGQGFYEQYF. As DNA, the CDR3 is TGTGCCAGCAGGGCAACGGGACAGGGGTTCTACGAGCAGTACTTC.

This clone was seen more than once but under ten times. The V and J genes are TRBV5-1 and TRBJ2-2, with D possibly being TRBD2 (6 bases). V lost 4 bases and J 7 bases, leaving 17 bases between the germline ends. Germline CDR1 SGHRS, CDR2 YFSETQ. This CDR3 comprises 15 residues. Here the CDR3 reads CASSRTEGGHGELFF. For the CDR3, the DNA is TGCGCCAGCAGCCGCACCGAGGGAGGTCACGGGGAGCTGTTTTTT.

The genes are TRBV21-1 and TRBJ2-7; the DNA was not compared with TRBD2, the D call given in the table. TRBV21-1 has pseudogene status. CDR3 size: 11 residues. For the CDR3, the DNA is TGTGCCAGCAGCACTCCCTACGAGCAGTACTTC. This translates into CASSTPYEQYF.

The chain has TRBV29-1 and TRBJ2-7; 9 positions agree with TRBD1. The V gene's germline CDR1 is SQVTM and CDR2 ANQGSEA. V shed 6 bases and J 2 bases; nucleotides not matched to a gene: 5. This CDR3 contains 13 residues. The DNA of the CDR3 is TGCAGCGTGAAAAGACAGGGGGCCTACGAGCAGTACTTC. Its translation: CSVKRQGAYEQYF.

The V and J genes are TRBV30 and TRBJ1-5; maybe TRBD1 (5 bases). V lost 3 bases and J 2 bases, leaving 8 bases between the germline ends. CDR1 GTSNPN and CDR2 SVGIG come from the germline V gene (reference sequence). The CDR3 contains 13 residues. The CDR3 nucleotides are TGTGCCTGGAGGGGGCCAGGCAATCAGCCCCAGCATTTT. This sequence encodes CAWRGPGNQPQHF. The variable domain in full, completed from reference TRBV30 and TRBJ1-5, reads SQTIHQWPATLVQPVGSPLSLECTVEGTSNPNLYWYRQAAGRGLQLLFYSVGIGQISSEVPQNLSASRPQDRQFILSSKKLLLSDSGFYLCAWRGPGNQPQHFGDGTRLSIL.

The chain uses TRBV19 and TRBJ1-1; maybe TRBD1 (5 bases). The ends were cut back, 2 bases at V and 5 bases at J, with 15 bases in the middle. CDR3 length: 15 amino acids. Per the germline V gene, CDR1 is LNHDA and CDR2 is SQIVND (reference sequence). For the CDR3, the DNA is TGTGCCAGTAGTATAAGGGGCCAGAAGGGTACTGAAGCTTTCTTT. Its protein product is CASSIRGQKGTEAFF. Full variable domain (remainder filled in from reference TRBV19 and TRBJ1-1): DGGITQSPKYLFRKEGQNVTLSCEQNLNHDAMYWYRQDPGQGLRLIYYSQIVNDFQKGDIAEGYSVSREKKESFPLTVTSAQKNPTAFYLCASSIRGQKGTEAFFGQGTRLTVV.

The chain joins TRBV19 to TRBJ2-1; 9 nucleotides agree with TRBD1. Germline-derived CDR1 and CDR2 are LNHDA and SQIVND (reference sequence). The CDR3 loop spans 13 amino acids. Trimming cost V 6 bases and J 9 bases; bases outside gene matches: 6. The CDR3 DNA sequence: TGTGCCAGTAGCCGAGACAGGGGGGGTGAGCAGTTCTTC. It codes for CASSRDRGGEQFF.

V usage is TRBV15 and J usage is TRBJ2-7; 8 bases line up with TRBD1. The CDR3 is made up of 16 amino acids. Germline V gene sequence: CDR1 LNHNV, CDR2 YYDKDF (reference sequence). Unmatched junction bases numbered 13, after V lost 4 bases and J lost 5 bases. CDR3 amino acids: CATSTRQGPRVNEQYF. The CDR3 bases are TGTGCCACCAGCACTAGACAGGGGCCTCGGGTCAACGAGCAGTACTTC. The variable domain in full, with the rest retrieved from reference TRBV15 and TRBJ2-7, is DAMVIQNPRYQVTQFGKPVTLSCSQTLNHNVMYWYQQKSSQAPKLLFHYYDKDFNNEADTPDNFQSRRPNTSFCFLDIRSPGLGDTAMYLCATSTRQGPRVNEQYFGPGTRLTVT.

This chain joins TRBV5-1 and TRBJ2-1; weak D call: TRBD1 (6 bases). V dropped 2 bases and J dropped 4 bases, with 13 bases sitting between them. The CDR3 covers 15 residues. Germline V gene sequence: CDR1 SGHRS, CDR2 YFSETQ. CDR3 bases: TGCGCCAGCAGCTTCAGTCCGGGACAATACAATGAGCAGTTCTTC. As protein: CASSFSPGQYNEQFF. The whole variable domain, filled in from reference TRBV5-1 and TRBJ2-1, reads KAGVTQTPRYLIKTRGQQVTLSCSPISGHRSVSWYQQTPGQGLQFLFEYFSETQRNKGNFPGRFSGRQFSNSRSEMNVSTLELGDSALYLCASSFSPGQYNEQFFGPGTRLTVL.

Comments on this clone: Other nucleotide sequences from this sample produce the same CDR3. The V and J genes are TRBV7-9 and TRBJ1-1; D perhaps matches TRBD1 (5 bases). The length of the CDR3 is 13 residues. V lost 3 bases and J 3 bases, leaving 8 bases between the germline ends. CDR1 SEHNR and CDR2 FQNEAQ come from the germline V gene (reference sequence). CDR3: CASSLGGDTEAFF. For the CDR3, the DNA is TGTGCCAGCAGCTTGGGGGGAGACACTGAAGCTTTCTTT. Looking up the rest from reference TRBV7-9 and TRBJ1-1 gives the full variable domain: DTGVSQNPRHKITKRGQNVTFRCDPISEHNRLYWYRQTLGQGPEFLTYFQNEAQLEKSRLLSDRFSAERPKGSFSTLEIQRTEQGDSAMYLCASSLGGDTEAFFGQGTRLTVV.

The chain links TRBV18 to TRBJ1-1; the D is unclear. CDR1 KGHSH and CDR2 LQKENI come from the germline V gene. The CDR3 consists of 14 residues. V lost 3 bases, J lost 2 bases, and 10 bases lay in between. CDR3 nucleotides: TGTGCCAGCTCACCGCACAGATTAAACACTGAAGCTTTCTTT. Protein product: CASSPHRLNTEAFF.

J is TRBJ2-2 and V is TRBV29-1, with a possible D match to TRBD1 (6 bases). V was clipped by 6 bases and J by 4 bases, with 12 bases between them. Germline CDR1 and CDR2: SQVTM and ANQGSEA. This CDR3 has 13 amino acids. The CDR3 reads CSVEDSVTGELFF. CDR3 coding DNA: TGCAGCGTAGAGGACAGCGTCACCGGGGAGCTGTTTTTT.

This chain uses TRBV5-6 with TRBJ1-1; D gene unclear. Looked up from germline, CDR1 is SGHDT and CDR2 is YYEEEE. Trimming stripped 0 bases from V and 1 base from J, with 16 bases between. The CDR3 runs to 17 residues. CDR3 DNA: TGTGCCAGCAGCTTGGTGTCCCCGGGTGTCGGGAACACTGAAGCTTTCTTT. Protein: CASSLVSPGVGNTEAFF.

This chain connects TRBV11-3 to TRBJ1-1; no clear D gene. The V end lost 4 bases, the J end lost 3 bases, and 9 bases lay between the germline ends. Per germline, CDR1 SGHNT and CDR2 YENEEA. The CDR3 extends over 13 amino acids. The CDR3 DNA sequence: TGTGCCAGCAGCTCCCGGAGTGACACTGAAGCTTTCTTT. Residues: CASSSRSDTEAFF.

This clone was observed a handful of times. The chain joins TRBV7-8 to TRBJ2-3; TRBD2 agrees at 7 bases. CDR3 length equals 15 residues. The ends lost 7 bases at V and 6 bases at J; junction bases unmatched: 13. CDR1 SGHVS and CDR2 FQNEAQ come from the germline V gene. Here the CDR3 reads CASIPLAGYLDTQYF. As DNA, the CDR3 is TGTGCCAGCATCCCCTTAGCGGGCTATCTGGATACGCAGTATTTT.